Listed here is a single TCR beta chain. This sample was taken from a study of blood T cell repertoires in COVID-19. Study-wide background: The United States, Italy and Spain were the sources of the acute and convalescent COVID-19 samples.

Germline V gives CDR1 SGHRS, CDR2 YFSETQ. The CDR3 contains 12 residues. Trimming removed 3 bases from V and 3 bases from J, with 7 bases in between. The protocol was immunoSEQ multiplex PCR, while the TCRdb copy is restricted to in-frame clones and leaves out a portion. This sample yields 150,000 or so clones, of which around 86% are seen a single time; nearly 8.5% belongs to the top ten. The rearrangement links TRBV5-1 to TRBJ2-7; D is possibly TRBD2 (6 bases). Material for sequencing was peripheral blood. This TCR came from a man aged 55 to 70 with acute or convalescent COVID-19. The CDR3 protein is CASSSTSYEQYF. The CDR3 nucleotides read TGCGCCAGCAGCTCGACTAGCTACGAGCAGTACTTC.